This entry features one T cell receptor beta chain sequence. What it binds is not known. These data originate in a study of CXCR3-negative and CXCR3-positive naive CD8 T cells. Findings and caveats of the study: Naive CXCR3-positive and CXCR3-negative cells shared similar TRBV-TRBJ usage, unlike memory cells.

The CDR3 totals 15 residues. cDNA libraries for TRB were generated by 5' RACE incorporating UMI labels. From its re-call of the 5' RACE reads, TCRdb lists each CDR3 protein once, without DNA. This repertoire includes tens of thousands of distinct CDR3 sequences. This TCR derives from a human donor in good health. Some clones in this sample may be carry-over from other donors' samples. V gene TRBV23-1 combines with J gene TRBJ1-5; no DNA is available, so the TRBD1 call from TCRdb remains unchecked. TRBV23-1 is sorted into the ORF group, with uncertain function. Material: memory CD8+ T cells from blood. The chain's CDR3 is CASSQGQGRYQPQHF.